Listed here is a single TCR beta chain. The germline gives CDR1 MNHNY, CDR2 SVGAGI (reference sequence). V lost 6 bases and J lost 0; bases outside the gene matches: 7. The length of the CDR3 is 15 residues. The data belong to a study of T cells in narcolepsy. For the study at large: Donors had narcolepsy type 1 or type 2, or were healthy controls.

The method was immunoSEQ multiplex PCR; TCRdb's version includes in-frame clones alone and lacks a portion of them. This table holds fewer than 30,000 clones, 65% to 90% found once. This TCR came from a human donor in good health. The sequencing sample was made of memory (CD45RA-) CD4+ T cells from blood. This chain uses TRBV6-6 with TRBJ2-7; 8 bases line up with TRBD2. Here the CDR3 reads CASSRRTSLSYEQYF. CDR3 bases: TGTGCCAGCAGCCGCCGGACTAGCCTCTCCTACGAGCAGTACTTC.